The entry below gives a single T cell receptor (beta chain) sequence along with its context. Assay used: immunoSEQ multiplex PCR; TCRdb lists only in-frame clones, some missing. This table has under 70,000 clones, approximately 80% appearing once. The data were obtained in a study of blood T cell repertoires in COVID-19. Background on the study: Sample material is recorded as cDNA or gDNA derived from T cells, B-cell-depleted T cells, or PBMCs.

The CDR3 is 15 residues long. CDR1 is SGHDT, CDR2 YYEEEE, per germline. Germline trimming cut 4 bases from V and 11 bases from J; bases unmatched to any gene: 18. The specimen sequenced was peripheral blood. The chain links TRBV5-6 to TRBJ2-7, with 7 nucleotides matching TRBD2. This receptor was obtained from a man aged 60 to 75 with acute or convalescent COVID-19. CDR3 sequence: CASSVRVTSPSEEYF. The CDR3 DNA reads as TGTGCCAGCAGCGTAAGGGTGACTAGCCCTTCGGAGGAGTACTTC.